The rows below give T cell receptor beta chains drawn from one sample of a study of blood T cell repertoires in COVID-19. Some clones are missing from TCRdb's copy, which holds only in-frame ones; the method was immunoSEQ multiplex PCR. Found here are some 270,000 clones, roughly 89% of them singletons; the top ten hold about 4.6%. The sample consisted of peripheral blood. These receptors all stem from a woman between 35 and 50 years old who had recovered from COVID-19. Both conserved end residues are part of each CDR3. D genes are given only for firm matches. Part of the rows lack a size; the others show once, few, many or a class for expanded clones.

TRBD1,TRBJ1-4,.,TRBV25-1,TGTGCCAGCAGTACCCACAGGGACAGTCAAGAAAAACTGTTTTTT,CASSTHRDSQEKLFF
.,TRBJ1-2,once,TRBV5-6,TGTGCCAGCAGCTTGTGGGCAGGGGATGGCTACACCTTC,CASSLWAGDGYTF
.,TRBJ2-5,.,TRBV30,TGTGCCTGGAGTCTAAACTCACCGGAGACCCAGTACTTC,CAWSLNSPETQYF
.,TRBJ2-5,few,TRBV29-1,TGCAGCGTTGCAGGGGGCGGGGGACAAGAGACCCAGTACTTC,CSVAGGGGQETQYF
TRBD2,TRBJ2-5,once,TRBV6-5,TGTACCACCGGGGTAGCGGGAGAGACCCAGTACTTC,CTTGVAGETQYF
.,TRBJ1-3,.,TRBV29-1,TGCAGCGGGGGGGGAAGCGGCGGGTCTGGAAACACCATATATTTT,CSGGGSGGSGNTIYF
TRBD2,TRBJ2-3,.,TRBV5-3,TGTGCCAGAAGCTTAACGGGGGGAGGCACAGATACGCAGTATTTT,CARSLTGGGTDTQYF
.,TRBJ2-1,.,TRBV12-3/TRBV12-4,TGTGCCAGCGGGAGACCTGTTAACAATGAGCAGTTCTTC,CASGRPVNNEQFF
TRBD1,TRBJ1-1,.,TRBV15,TGTGCCACCAGCAGGCTCACCGGGACAGGGGGCACTGAAGCTTTCTTT,CATSRLTGTGGTEAFF
TRBD2,TRBJ2-3,.,TRBV5-4,TGTGCCAGCAGCCAACCTAGCGGGAGTGCCGTTGGGGCAGATACGCAGTATTTT,CASSQPSGSAVGADTQYF
.,TRBJ1-1,few,TRBV2,TGTGCCAGCAGTGATAATGTACCGGGTTTAGCCAAGGGGGCTTTCTTT,CASSDNVPGLAKGAFF
TRBD1,TRBJ1-4,.,TRBV4-3,TGCGCCAGCAGCCAGGGAGGACAGGGCGCCGACTTTGCAACTAATGAAAAACTGTTTTTT,CASSQGGQGADFATNEKLFF
.,TRBJ2-1,.,TRBV30,TGTGCCTGGGCAGGGAGGTTGTACAATGAGCAGTTCTTC,CAWAGRLYNEQFF
TRBD1,TRBJ2-3,.,TRBV6-1,TGTGCCAGCAGTGCCCGACGGGACAGCTTCGGAGATACGCAGTATTTT,CASSARRDSFGDTQYF
TRBD1,TRBJ1-1,few,TRBV18,TGTGCCAGCTCACCCAGAGGGGGCCTGAGGAACACTGAAGCTTTCTTT,CASSPRGGLRNTEAFF
.,TRBJ2-5,.,TRBV7-2,TGTGCCAGCACCGTACTGGGGGGGGGCCCCCAAGAGACCCAGTACTTC,CASTVLGGGPQETQYF